This T cell receptor beta chain was captured in a study of cytomegalovirus exposure and HLA in healthy donors. V was shortened by 4 bases and J by 5 bases, with 13 bases between the two germline ends. The CDR3 extends over 14 amino acids. Looked up from germline, CDR1 is SGHNT and CDR2 is YYREEE (reference sequence). Points from the study as a whole: It was about 180 TCR beta chains that were listed as cytomegalovirus-associated. With further analysis later on, most CMV-associated TCR beta chains appeared HLA-restricted.

Details on this clone: Its antigen remains unknown.

Primers: 60 Vbeta forward and 13 Jbeta reverse. Produced via immunoSEQ multiplex PCR; TCRdb's table is partial and in-frame only. The table lists roughly 120,000 clones. The sequenced material came from PBMCs. The TCR originated in a man aged 18 to 35 in good health and CMV-seronegative. This rearrangement joins TRBV5-4 to TRBJ1-5, with D possibly being TRBD1 (5 bases). For the CDR3, the DNA is TGTGCCAGCAGCCCGGGACTGGGAGATCAGCCCCAGCATTTT. Translating it yields CASSPGLGDQPQHF.